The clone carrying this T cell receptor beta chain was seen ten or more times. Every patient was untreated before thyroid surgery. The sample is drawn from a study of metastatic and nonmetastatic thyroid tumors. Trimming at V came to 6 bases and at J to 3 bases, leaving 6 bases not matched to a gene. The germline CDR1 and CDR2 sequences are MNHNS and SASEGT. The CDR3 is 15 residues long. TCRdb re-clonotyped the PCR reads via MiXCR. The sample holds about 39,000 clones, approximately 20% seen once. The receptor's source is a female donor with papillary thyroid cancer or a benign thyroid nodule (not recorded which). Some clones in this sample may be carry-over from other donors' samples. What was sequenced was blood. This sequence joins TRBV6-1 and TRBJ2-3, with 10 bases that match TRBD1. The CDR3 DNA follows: TGTGCCAGCAGGACCGGGACAGGGGAAACAGATACGCAGTATTTT. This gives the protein CASRTGTGETDTQYF.